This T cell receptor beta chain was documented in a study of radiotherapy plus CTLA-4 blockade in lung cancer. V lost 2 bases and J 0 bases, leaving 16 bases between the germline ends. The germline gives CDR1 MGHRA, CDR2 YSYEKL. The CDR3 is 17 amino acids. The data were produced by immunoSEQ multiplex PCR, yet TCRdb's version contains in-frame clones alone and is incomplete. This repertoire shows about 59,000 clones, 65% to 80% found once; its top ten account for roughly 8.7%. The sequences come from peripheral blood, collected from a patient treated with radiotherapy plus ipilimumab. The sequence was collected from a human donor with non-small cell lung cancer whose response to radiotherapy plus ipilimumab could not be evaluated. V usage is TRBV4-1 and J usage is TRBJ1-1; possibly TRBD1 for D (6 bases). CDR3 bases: TGCGCCAGCAGCCAATATACCGGACAGACAGTGAACACTGAAGCTTTCTTT. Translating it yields CASSQYTGQTVNTEAFF.